The present entry profiles one T cell receptor beta chain with its context. The record originates from a study of CD8+ T cells in alopecia areata. Study as a whole: The study gave treated patients oral tofacitinib at 5 to 10 mg twice daily. Tofacitinib ran for 6 to 18 months before 6 months off drug.

Following RNA extraction, reverse transcription yielded cDNA that acted as the sequencing template. The repertoire was sequenced with immunoSEQ multiplex PCR; TCRdb's copy has only in-frame clones and lacks some. The sample comprises 100,000 to 150,000 clones, roughly 54% of which are singletons, and under 5% rests with the top ten. CDR1 and CDR2 (germline): SGHTA, FQGNSA. J gave up 0 bases and V 4 bases, and 12 bases lay outside the gene matches. The CDR3 loop spans 18 amino acids. The chain combines TRBV7-2 with TRBJ2-5; the match to TRBD2 covers 9 bases. The TCR was taken from a human donor with alopecia areata. The sample in question was CD4+ T cells sorted from blood, obtained at week 0. The CDR3 DNA follows: TGTGCCAGCAGCTATACCAGTCATAGCGGGGGCAACCAAGAGACCCAGTACTTC. Translated, it gives CASSYTSHSGGNQETQYF.